Each of the 10 T cell receptor beta chains below was sequenced from the same sample in a study of cytomegalovirus exposure and HLA in healthy donors. Vbeta (60) and Jbeta (13) primers were used in the PCR. Assay used: immunoSEQ multiplex PCR; TCRdb lists only in-frame clones, some missing. This table has 150,000 to 200,000 clones, around 68% appearing once. The material sequenced was PBMCs. These receptors were taken from a girl aged 10 to 17 in good health and CMV-seronegative.

The gene calls are TRBV29-1 and TRBJ2-7; maybe TRBD1 (6 bases). The V gene's germline CDR1 is SQVTM and CDR2 ANQGSEA. Trimming cost V 6 bases and J 6 bases, with 12 bases left between them. CDR3 length equals 11 residues. The CDR3 spells CSVIQGLEQYF. The CDR3 coding sequence is TGCAGCGTCATACAGGGCCTCGAGCAGTACTTC.

This clone was picked up one time. This sequence joins TRBV7-9 and TRBJ2-2; no firm D call. The length of the CDR3 is 13 residues. CDR1 and CDR2 (germline): SEHNR, FQNEAQ (reference sequence). Trimming removed 3 bases from V and 5 bases from J, with 7 bases in between. The CDR3 sequence is CASSFPRTGELFF. The CDR3 DNA is TGTGCCAGCAGCTTCCCGAGGACCGGGGAGCTGTTTTTT.

The DNA of the CDR3 is TGTGCCAGCAGCCCCCGAGGGGGACAGGGTAGTCACTACACCTTC. It encodes CASSPRGGQGSHYTF. This chain uses TRBV9 with TRBJ1-2; 9 nucleotides line up with TRBD1. The V and J ends lost 4 bases and 10 bases, in that order; junction bases with no gene match: 14. CDR1 and CDR2 (germline): SGDLS, YYNGEE. This CDR3 region has 15 residues.

The chain uses TRBV7-9 and TRBJ1-1; the match to TRBD1 covers 9 bases. V trimming: 6 bases; J trimming: 4 bases; junction bases outside the gene matches: 3. Germline V lookup: CDR1 SEHNR, CDR2 FQNEAQ (reference sequence). The CDR3 runs to 13 residues. CDR3 amino acids: CASRKTGGTEAFF. DNA of the CDR3: TGTGCCAGCAGAAAGACAGGGGGCACTGAAGCTTTCTTT.

The chain has TRBV7-8 and TRBJ2-7, with D possibly matching TRBD2 (6 bases). Germline CDR1 is SGHVS and CDR2 is FQNEAQ. CDR3 length: 16 residues. V was trimmed by 4 bases and J by 4 bases, leaving 20 bases between them. The CDR3 loop reads CASSSSGPGGDYEQYF. The DNA for the CDR3 is TGTGCCAGCAGCTCCTCCGGACCAGGAGGGGATTACGAGCAGTACTTC. Using reference TRBV7-8 and TRBJ2-7 for the parts outside the CDR3, the full variable domain is GAGVSQSPRYKVAKRGQDVALRCDPISGHVSLFWYQQALGQGPEFLTYFQNEAQLDKSGLPSDRFFAERPEGSVSTLKIQRTQQEDSAVYLCASSSSGPGGDYEQYFGPGTRLTVT.

The count of this clone is one. The chain is built from TRBV2 and TRBJ1-5; D might be TRBD1 (5 bases). The V end was cut by 7 bases, the J end by 0 bases, with 13 bases between. Germline V lookup: CDR1 SNHLY, CDR2 FYNNEI. The CDR3 runs to 15 residues. The CDR3: CASTGGGYSNQPQHF. The CDR3 DNA follows: TGTGCCAGCACCGGGGGGGGTTATAGCAATCAGCCCCAGCATTTT.

The V call is TRBV29-1, the J call TRBJ2-7; 7 nucleotides line up with TRBD1. J gave up 6 bases and V 7 bases, and 6 bases lay outside the gene matches. This CDR3 contains 11 residues. Germline CDR1 reads SQVTM; CDR2 reads ANQGSEA. The CDR3 nucleotides are TGCAGCGGCCGACAGGGACCCGAGCAGTACTTC. This sequence encodes CSGRQGPEQYF.

Only a few counts were recorded for this clone. The chain uses TRBV5-6 and TRBJ2-1, with TRBD1 matching over 9 bases. The germline CDR1 and CDR2 sequences are SGHDT and YYEEEE. This CDR3 has 13 residues. Trimming removed 4 bases from V and 7 bases from J; junction bases left unmatched: 3. CDR3 coding DNA: TGTGCCAGCAGCCCGACAGGGGGGAATGAGCAGTTCTTC. This sequence encodes CASSPTGGNEQFF.

This chain joins TRBV2 and TRBJ1-1; 7 nucleotides align to TRBD1. The V gene end was trimmed by 6 bases and the J gene end by 9 bases; junction bases not matched to a gene: 7. The CDR3 runs 12 residues. Germline-derived CDR1 and CDR2 are SNHLY and FYNNEI. CDR3 residues: CASSFRDSKAFF. CDR3 bases: TGTGCCAGCAGCTTCCGGGACAGCAAAGCTTTCTTT.

The CDR3 DNA is TGTGCCAGTAGTATAGATCAAGCGTCACTAGCGGGGGGACAAGAGACCCAGTACTTC. Its protein is CASSIDQASLAGGQETQYF. This chain joins TRBV19 and TRBJ2-5; 12 nucleotides line up with TRBD2. Germline trimming cut 0 bases from V and 2 bases from J; bases unmatched to any gene: 10. CDR1 LNHDA and CDR2 SQIVND come from the germline V gene (reference sequence). The CDR3 is 19 amino acids.